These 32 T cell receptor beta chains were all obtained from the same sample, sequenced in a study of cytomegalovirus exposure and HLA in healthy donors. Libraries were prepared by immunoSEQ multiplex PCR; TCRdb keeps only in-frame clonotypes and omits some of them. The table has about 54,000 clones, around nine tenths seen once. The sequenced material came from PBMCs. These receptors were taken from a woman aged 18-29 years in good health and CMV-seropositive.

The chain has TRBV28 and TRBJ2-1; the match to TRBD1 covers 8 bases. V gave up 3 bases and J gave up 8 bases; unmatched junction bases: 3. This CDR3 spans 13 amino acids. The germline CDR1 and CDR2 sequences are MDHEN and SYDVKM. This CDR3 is CASSFGQGYEQFF. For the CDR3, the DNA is TGTGCCAGCAGTTTTGGACAGGGTTATGAGCAGTTCTTC.

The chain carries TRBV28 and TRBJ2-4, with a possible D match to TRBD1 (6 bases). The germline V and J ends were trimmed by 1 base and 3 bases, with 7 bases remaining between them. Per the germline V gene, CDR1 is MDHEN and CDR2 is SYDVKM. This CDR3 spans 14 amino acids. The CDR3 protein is CASSLYRVKNIQYF. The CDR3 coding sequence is TGTGCCAGCAGTTTATACAGGGTCAAAAACATTCAGTACTTC.

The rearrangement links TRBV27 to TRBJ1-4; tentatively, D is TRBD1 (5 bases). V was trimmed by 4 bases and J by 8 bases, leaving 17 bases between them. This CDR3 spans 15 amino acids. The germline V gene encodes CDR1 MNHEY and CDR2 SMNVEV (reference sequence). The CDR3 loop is CASSSHFQGGEKLFF. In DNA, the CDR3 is TGTGCCAGCAGTTCCCACTTCCAGGGAGGGGAAAAACTGTTTTTT.

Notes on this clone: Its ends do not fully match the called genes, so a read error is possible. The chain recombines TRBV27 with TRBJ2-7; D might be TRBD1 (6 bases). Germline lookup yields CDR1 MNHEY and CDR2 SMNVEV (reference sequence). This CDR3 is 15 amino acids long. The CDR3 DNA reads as TGTGCCAGCAGTATATCCCGGACAGCTTTATACGAGCAGTACTTC. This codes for CASSISRTALYEQYF.

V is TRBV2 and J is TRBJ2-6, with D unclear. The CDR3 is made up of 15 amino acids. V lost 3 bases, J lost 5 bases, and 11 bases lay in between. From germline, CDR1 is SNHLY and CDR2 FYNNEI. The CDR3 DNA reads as TGTGCCAGCAGTGAGTCGTCTTTAAGGGCCAACGTCCTGACTTTC. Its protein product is CASSESSLRANVLTF.

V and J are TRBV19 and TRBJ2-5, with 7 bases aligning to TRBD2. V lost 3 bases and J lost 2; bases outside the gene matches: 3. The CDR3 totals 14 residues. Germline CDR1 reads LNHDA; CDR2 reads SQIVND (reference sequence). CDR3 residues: CASSMMGLQETQYF. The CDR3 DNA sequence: TGTGCCAGTAGTATGATGGGACTACAAGAGACCCAGTACTTC.

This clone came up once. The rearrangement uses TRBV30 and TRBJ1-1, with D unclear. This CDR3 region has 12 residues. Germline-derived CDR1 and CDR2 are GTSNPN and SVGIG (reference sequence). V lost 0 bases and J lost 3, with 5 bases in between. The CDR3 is CAWSVEYTEAFF. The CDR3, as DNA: TGTGCCTGGAGTGTAGAGTACACTGAAGCTTTCTTT.

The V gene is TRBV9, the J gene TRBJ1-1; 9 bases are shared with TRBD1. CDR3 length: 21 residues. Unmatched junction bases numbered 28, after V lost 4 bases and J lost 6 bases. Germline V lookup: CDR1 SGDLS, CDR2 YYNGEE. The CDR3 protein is CASSPRDRAPEALIGAPEAFF. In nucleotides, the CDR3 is TGTGCCAGCAGCCCTAGGGACAGGGCCCCTGAAGCTTTAATAGGGGCCCCTGAAGCTTTCTTT.

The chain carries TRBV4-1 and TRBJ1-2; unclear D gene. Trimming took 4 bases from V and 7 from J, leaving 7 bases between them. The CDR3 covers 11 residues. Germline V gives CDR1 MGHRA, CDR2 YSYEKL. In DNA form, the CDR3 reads TGCGCCAGCAGCCGCGGACTTGGCTACACCTTC. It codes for CASSRGLGYTF.

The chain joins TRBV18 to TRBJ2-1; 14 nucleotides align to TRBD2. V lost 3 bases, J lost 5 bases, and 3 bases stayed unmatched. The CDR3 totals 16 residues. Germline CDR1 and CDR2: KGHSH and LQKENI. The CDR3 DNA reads TGTGCCAGCTCACCCAGACTAGCGGGGGGGAACAATGAGCAGTTCTTC. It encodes CASSPRLAGGNNEQFF.

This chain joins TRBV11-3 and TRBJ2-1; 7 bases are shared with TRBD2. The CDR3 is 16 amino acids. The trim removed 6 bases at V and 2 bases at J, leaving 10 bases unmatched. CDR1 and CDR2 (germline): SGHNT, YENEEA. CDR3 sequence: CASSTGLAVPYNEQFF. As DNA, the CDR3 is TGTGCCAGCAGTACCGGGCTAGCGGTCCCCTACAATGAGCAGTTCTTC.

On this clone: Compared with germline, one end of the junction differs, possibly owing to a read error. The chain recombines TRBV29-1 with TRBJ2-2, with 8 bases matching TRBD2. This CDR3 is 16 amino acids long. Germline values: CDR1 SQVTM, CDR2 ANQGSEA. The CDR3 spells CTVASGGGANTGELFF. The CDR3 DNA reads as TGCACCGTTGCCAGCGGGGGCGGTGCGAACACCGGGGAGCTGTTTTTT.

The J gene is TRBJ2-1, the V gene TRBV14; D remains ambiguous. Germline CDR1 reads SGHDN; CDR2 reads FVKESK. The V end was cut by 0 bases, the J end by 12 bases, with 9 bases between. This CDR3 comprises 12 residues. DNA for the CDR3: TGTGCCAGCAGCCAAGATCTCGCTAGGCAGTTCTTC. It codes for CASSQDLARQFF.

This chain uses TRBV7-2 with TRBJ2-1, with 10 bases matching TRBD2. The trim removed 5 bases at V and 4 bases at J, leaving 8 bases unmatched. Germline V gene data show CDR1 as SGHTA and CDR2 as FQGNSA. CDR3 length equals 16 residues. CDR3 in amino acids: CASSQKRGGLYNEQFF. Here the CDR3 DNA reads TGTGCCAGCAGCCAGAAGCGGGGGGGGTTATACAATGAGCAGTTCTTC.

The CDR3: CASSLVRLETYGYTF. Written as DNA, the CDR3 is TGTGCCAGCAGCTTGGTTAGACTTGAGACCTATGGCTACACCTTC. J is TRBJ1-2 and V is TRBV5-6; D uncertain. In germline, CDR1 is SGHDT, CDR2 YYEEEE. The ends were cut back, 0 bases at V and 4 bases at J, with 13 bases in the middle. This CDR3 has 15 residues.

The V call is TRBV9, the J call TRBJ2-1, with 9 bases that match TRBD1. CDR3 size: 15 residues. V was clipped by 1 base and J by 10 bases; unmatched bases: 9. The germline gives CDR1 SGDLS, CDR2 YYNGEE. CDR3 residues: CASSVKDRGFREQFF. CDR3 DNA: TGTGCCAGCAGCGTAAAGGACAGGGGATTTCGGGAGCAGTTCTTC.

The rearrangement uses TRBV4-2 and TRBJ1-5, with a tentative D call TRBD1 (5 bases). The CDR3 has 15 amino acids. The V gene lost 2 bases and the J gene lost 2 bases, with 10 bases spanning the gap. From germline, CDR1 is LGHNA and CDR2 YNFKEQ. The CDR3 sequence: CASSQQGGGNQPQHF. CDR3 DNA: TGTGCCAGCAGCCAACAGGGAGGAGGCAATCAGCCCCAGCATTTT.

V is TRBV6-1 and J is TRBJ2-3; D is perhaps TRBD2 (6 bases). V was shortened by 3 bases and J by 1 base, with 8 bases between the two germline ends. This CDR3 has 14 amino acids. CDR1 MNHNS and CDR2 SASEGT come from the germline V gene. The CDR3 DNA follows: TGTGCCAGCAGTGAGCGGGGCCGCACAGATACGCAGTATTTT. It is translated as CASSERGRTDTQYF.

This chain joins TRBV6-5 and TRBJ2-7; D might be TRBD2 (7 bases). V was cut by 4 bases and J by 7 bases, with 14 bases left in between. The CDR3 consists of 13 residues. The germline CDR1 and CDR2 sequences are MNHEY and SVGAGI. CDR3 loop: CASSSAGAREQYF. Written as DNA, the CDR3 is TGTGCCAGCAGTTCGGCGGGGGCTAGGGAGCAGTACTTC.

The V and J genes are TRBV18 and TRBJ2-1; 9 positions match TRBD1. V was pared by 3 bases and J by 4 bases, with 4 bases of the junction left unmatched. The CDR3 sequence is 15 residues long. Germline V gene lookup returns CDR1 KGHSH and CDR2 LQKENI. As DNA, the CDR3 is TGTGCCAGCTCACCGGACAGGGGCCAATACAATGAGCAGTTCTTC. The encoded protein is CASSPDRGQYNEQFF. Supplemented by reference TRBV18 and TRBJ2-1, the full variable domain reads NAGVMQNPRHLVRRRGQEARLRCSPMKGHSHVYWYRQLPEEGLKFMVYLQKENIIDESGMPKERFSAEFPKEGPSILRIQQVVRGDSAAYFCASSPDRGQYNEQFFGPGTRLTVL.

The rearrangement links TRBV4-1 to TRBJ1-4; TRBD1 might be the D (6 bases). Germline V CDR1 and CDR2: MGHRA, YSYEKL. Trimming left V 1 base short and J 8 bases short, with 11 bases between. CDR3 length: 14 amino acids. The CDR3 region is CASSQGRGPEKLFF. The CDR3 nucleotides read TGCGCCAGCAGCCAAGGCAGGGGACCCGAAAAACTGTTTTTT.

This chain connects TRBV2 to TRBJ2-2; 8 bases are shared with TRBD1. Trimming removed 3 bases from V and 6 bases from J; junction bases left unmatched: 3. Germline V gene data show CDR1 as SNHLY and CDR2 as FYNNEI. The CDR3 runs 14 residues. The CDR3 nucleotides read TGTGCCAGCAGTGACAGGGGGCAGGCCGGGGAGCTGTTTTTT. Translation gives CASSDRGQAGELFF.

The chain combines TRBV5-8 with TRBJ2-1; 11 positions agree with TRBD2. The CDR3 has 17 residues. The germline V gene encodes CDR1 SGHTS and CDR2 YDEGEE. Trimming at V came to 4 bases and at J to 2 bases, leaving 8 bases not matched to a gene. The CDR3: CASSATSGGTTYNEQFF. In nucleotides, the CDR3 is TGTGCCAGCAGCGCAACTAGCGGGGGAACGACCTACAATGAGCAGTTCTTC.

CDR3 region: CASSLEGTGDGYTF. The CDR3 DNA reads TGCGCCAGCAGCTTGGAAGGGACAGGGGACGGCTACACCTTC. The chain uses TRBV5-1 and TRBJ1-2; 10 positions agree with TRBD1. Unmatched junction bases numbered 4, after V lost 0 bases and J lost 8 bases. Germline lookup yields CDR1 SGHRS and CDR2 YFSETQ. The length of the CDR3 is 14 residues.

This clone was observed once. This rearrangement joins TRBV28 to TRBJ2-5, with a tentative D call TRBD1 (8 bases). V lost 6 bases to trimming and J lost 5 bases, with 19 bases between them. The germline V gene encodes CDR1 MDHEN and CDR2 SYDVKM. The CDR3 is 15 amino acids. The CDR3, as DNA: TGTGCCAGCAGACACAGGGGGAGGGGCGAGGAGACCCAGTACTTC. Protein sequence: CASRHRGRGEETQYF.

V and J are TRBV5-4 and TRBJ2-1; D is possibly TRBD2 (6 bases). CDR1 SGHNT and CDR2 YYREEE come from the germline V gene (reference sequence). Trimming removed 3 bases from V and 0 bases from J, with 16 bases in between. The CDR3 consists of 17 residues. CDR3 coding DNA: TGTGCCAGCAGCTCGTCGCCGGGAGAACTCTCCTACAATGAGCAGTTCTTC. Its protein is CASSSSPGELSYNEQFF.

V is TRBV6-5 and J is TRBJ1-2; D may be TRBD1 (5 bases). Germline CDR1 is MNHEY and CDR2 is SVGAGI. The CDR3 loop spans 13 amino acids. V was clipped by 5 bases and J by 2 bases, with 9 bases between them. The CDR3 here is CASSQTDNYGYTF. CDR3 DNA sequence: TGTGCCAGCAGTCAGACAGACAACTATGGCTACACCTTC.

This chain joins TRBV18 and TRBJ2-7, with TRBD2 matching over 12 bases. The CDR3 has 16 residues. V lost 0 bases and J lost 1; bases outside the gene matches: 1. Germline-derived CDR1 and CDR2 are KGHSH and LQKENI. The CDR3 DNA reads TGTGCCAGCTCACCACCGACTAGCGGGGGATCCTACGAGCAGTACTTC. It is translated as CASSPPTSGGSYEQYF.

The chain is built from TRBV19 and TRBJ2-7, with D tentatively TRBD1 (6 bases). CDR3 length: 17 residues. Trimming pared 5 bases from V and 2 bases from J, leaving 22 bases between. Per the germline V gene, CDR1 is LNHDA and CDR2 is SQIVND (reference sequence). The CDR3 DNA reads TGTGCCAGTAGTCGAGAAGGGGGTCGGATAGCAACCTACGAGCAGTACTTC. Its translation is CASSREGGRIATYEQYF.

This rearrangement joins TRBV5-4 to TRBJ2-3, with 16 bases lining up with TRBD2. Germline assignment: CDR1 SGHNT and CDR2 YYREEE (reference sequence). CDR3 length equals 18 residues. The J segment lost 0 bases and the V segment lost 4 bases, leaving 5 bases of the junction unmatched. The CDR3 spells CASSGPGLAGGSTDTQYF. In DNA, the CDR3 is TGTGCCAGCAGCGGGCCGGGACTAGCGGGGGGGAGCACAGATACGCAGTATTTT.

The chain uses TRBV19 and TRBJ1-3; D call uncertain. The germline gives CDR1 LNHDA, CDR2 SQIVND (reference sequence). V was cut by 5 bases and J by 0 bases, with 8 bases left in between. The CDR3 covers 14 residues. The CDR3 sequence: CASSGRDSGNTIYF. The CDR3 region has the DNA TGTGCCAGTAGTGGACGGGACTCTGGAAACACCATATATTTT.

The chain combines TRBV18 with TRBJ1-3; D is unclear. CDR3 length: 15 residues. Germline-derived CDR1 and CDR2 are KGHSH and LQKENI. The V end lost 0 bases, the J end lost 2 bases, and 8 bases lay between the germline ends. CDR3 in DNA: TGTGCCAGCTCACCACCGTCAGGTACTGGAAACACCATATATTTT. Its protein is CASSPPSGTGNTIYF.